The clone carrying this T cell receptor beta chain was observed at least ten times. What it binds is not known. The source of the sample is a study of T-cell memory formation after mild COVID-19. At the level of the study: TCR clusters were mostly donor specific.

TCRdb reprocessed the 5' RACE reads with MiXCR, giving one entry per CDR3 protein. This sample has around 180,000 distinct CDR3 sequences, with around 18% found just once. Overall study results and limits: The CD4+ clones that contracted clustered mainly within CM and EM, and the CD8+ clones concentrated in EMRA. Clones shrinking from day 15 to 85 showed even CD4/CD8 mixes; later expanders tilted CD4+. Detection of some responders pre-infection suggested pre-existing cross-reactive memory T cells participated.

The clonotype comes from a man aged 18 to 35 who had mild COVID-19 (a few samples of this study predate the infection). Cell type and time point are not known. The sequenced material came from PBMCs or a T cell subset sorted from them (not recorded which).

The CDR3 loop reads CASSVGQGIEGYTF. DNA for the CDR3: TGTGCCAGCAGTGTGGGACAGGGAATCGAGGGCTACACCTTC. The genes are TRBV12-3 or TRBV12-4 and TRBJ1-2; TRBD1 matches at 9 bases. The CDR3 is 14 amino acids. J gave up 8 bases and V 5 bases, and 9 bases lay outside the gene matches.